What follows are 2 T cell receptor beta chains derived from one specimen sequenced in a study of blood T cell repertoires in COVID-19. Generated by immunoSEQ multiplex PCR, the TCRdb table keeps only in-frame clones and is missing some. The repertoire holds approximately 260,000 clones, with about 80% as singletons. The sequenced sample consisted of peripheral blood. The receptors derive from a human donor in a cohort sampled during active COVID-19.

This chain connects TRBV5-1 to TRBJ2-3; TRBD1 might be the D (6 bases). Germline V lookup: CDR1 SGHRS, CDR2 YFSETQ. The V end was cut by 1 base, the J end by 2 bases, with 11 bases between. This CDR3 spans 15 amino acids. Written as DNA, the CDR3 is TGCGCCAGCAGCTTGCTCGGGACATTCACAGATACGCAGTATTTT. Residues: CASSLLGTFTDTQYF.

This chain links TRBV3-1 (or the pseudogene TRBV3-2) with TRBJ2-2, with TRBD2 identical over 9 bases. CDR1 is LGHDT and CDR2 is YNNKEL in the germline V gene (reference sequence). This CDR3 region has 16 residues. The J segment lost 6 bases and the V segment lost 8 bases, leaving 13 bases of the junction unmatched. CDR3 residues: CASVPGLASEPGELFF. The CDR3 coding sequence is TGTGCCAGCGTTCCTGGACTAGCGTCAGAACCCGGGGAGCTGTTTTTT.